This TCR beta chain emerged from a study of blood T cell repertoires in COVID-19. As for the study in general: Spain, Italy and the United States supplied samples that represented acute and convalescent COVID-19.

TCRdb keeps only in-frame clones here, not all; method: immunoSEQ multiplex PCR. This table holds about 300,000 clones, over 85% found once. Participant age was roughly 18 to 95 years, and participants resided in fewer than 25 US areas. Within 2 weeks before study entry, exposed participants met a COVID-19 case. Germline V lookup: CDR1 LNHDA, CDR2 SQIVND (reference sequence). The CDR3 totals 14 residues. Trimming pared 3 bases from V and 8 bases from J, leaving 13 bases between. This sequence originates from a woman aged 45-59 years who had been exposed to COVID-19. The material sequenced was PBMCs or T cells enriched from blood (not recorded which). The chain has TRBV19 and TRBJ1-4; D unclear. The CDR3 region has the DNA TGTGCCAGTAGTATTCACGCGCTCGGGGAAAAACTGTTTTTT. It yields the protein CASSIHALGEKLFF.